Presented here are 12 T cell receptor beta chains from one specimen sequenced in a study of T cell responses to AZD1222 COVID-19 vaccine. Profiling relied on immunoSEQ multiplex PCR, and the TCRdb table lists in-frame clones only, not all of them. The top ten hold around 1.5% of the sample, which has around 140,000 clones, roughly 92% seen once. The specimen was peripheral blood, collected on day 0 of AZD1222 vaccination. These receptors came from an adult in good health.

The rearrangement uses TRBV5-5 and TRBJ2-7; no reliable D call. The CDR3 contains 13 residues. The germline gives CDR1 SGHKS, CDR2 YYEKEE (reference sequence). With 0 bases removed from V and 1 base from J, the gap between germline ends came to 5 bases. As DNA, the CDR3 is TGTGCCAGCAGCTTGGCCCCATCCTACGAGCAGTACTTC. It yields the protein CASSLAPSYEQYF. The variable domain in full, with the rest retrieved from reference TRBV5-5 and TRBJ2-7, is DAGVTQSPTHLIKTRGQQVTLRCSPISGHKSVSWYQQVLGQGPQFIFQYYEKEERGRGNFPDRFSARQFPNYSSELNVNALLLGDSALYLCASSLAPSYEQYFGPGTRLTVT.

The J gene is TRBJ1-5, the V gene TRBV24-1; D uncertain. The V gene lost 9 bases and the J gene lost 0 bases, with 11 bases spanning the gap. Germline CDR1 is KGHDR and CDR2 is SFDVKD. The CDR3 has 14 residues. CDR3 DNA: TGTGCCACCGCAACGTCCTATAGCAATCAGCCCCAGCATTTT. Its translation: CATATSYSNQPQHF.

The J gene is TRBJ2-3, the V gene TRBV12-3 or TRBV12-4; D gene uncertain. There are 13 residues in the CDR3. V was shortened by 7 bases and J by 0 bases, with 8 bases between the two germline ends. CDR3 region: CASTRLSTDTQYF. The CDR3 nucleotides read TGTGCCAGCACTCGTTTAAGCACAGATACGCAGTATTTT.

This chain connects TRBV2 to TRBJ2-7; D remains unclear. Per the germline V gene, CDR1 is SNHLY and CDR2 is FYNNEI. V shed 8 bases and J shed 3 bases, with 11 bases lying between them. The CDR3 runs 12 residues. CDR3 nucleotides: TGTGCCAGCGGGGAAATACGCTACGAGCAGTACTTC. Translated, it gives CASGEIRYEQYF.

CDR3 nucleotide sequence: TGTGCCAGCAGCCGATTGGGGGGCTGGAATGAGCAGTTCTTC. Protein: CASSRLGGWNEQFF. The chain couples TRBV14 to TRBJ2-1; D is possibly TRBD1 or TRBD2 (6 bases each). The CDR3 covers 14 residues. Between the trimmed V and J ends, which lost 4 bases and 7 bases, there was a span of 14 bases. Looked up from germline, CDR1 is SGHDN and CDR2 is FVKESK.

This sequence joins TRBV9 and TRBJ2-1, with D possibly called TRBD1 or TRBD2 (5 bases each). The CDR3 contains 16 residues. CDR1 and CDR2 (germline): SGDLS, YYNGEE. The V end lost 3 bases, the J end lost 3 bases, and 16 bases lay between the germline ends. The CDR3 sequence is CASSASVGVYYNEQFF. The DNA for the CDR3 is TGTGCCAGCAGCGCCTCGGTGGGGGTCTACTACAATGAGCAGTTCTTC.

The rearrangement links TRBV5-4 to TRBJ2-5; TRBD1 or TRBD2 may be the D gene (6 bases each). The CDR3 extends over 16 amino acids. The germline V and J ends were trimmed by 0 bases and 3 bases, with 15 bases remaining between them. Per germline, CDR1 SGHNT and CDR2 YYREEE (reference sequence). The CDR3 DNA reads TGTGCCAGCAGCTTGGGCTCCAGGGGAGGCGAAGAGACCCAGTACTTC. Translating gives CASSLGSRGGEETQYF.

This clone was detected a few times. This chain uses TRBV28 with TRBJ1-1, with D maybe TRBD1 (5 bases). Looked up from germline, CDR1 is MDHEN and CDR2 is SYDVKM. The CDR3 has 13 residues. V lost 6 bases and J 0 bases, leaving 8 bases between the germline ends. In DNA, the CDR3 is TGTGCCAGCAGGGCGGGGCTGAACACTGAAGCTTTCTTT. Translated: CASRAGLNTEAFF. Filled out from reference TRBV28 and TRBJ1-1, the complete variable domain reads DVKVTQSSRYLVKRTGEKVFLECVQDMDHENMFWYRQDPGLGLRLIYFSYDVKMKEKGDIPEGYSVSREKKERFSLILESASTNQTSMYLCASRAGLNTEAFFGQGTRLTVV.

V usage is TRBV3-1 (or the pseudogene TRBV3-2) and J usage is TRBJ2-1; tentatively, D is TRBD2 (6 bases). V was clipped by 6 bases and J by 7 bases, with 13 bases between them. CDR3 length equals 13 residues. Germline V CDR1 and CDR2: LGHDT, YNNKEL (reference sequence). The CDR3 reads CASSRTGGNEQFF. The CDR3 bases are TGTGCCAGCAGTCGTACTGGGGGGAATGAGCAGTTCTTC.

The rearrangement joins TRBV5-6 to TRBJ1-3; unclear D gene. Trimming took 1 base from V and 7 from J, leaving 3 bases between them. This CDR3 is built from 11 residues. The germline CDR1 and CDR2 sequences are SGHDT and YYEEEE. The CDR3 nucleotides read TGTGCCAGCAGCTTGTCTAACACCATATATTTT. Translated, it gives CASSLSNTIYF.

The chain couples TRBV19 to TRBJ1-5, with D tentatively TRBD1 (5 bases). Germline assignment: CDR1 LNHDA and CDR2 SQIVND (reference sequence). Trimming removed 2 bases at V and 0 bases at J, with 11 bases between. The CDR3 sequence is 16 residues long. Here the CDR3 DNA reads TGTGCCAGTAGTATATCCAGGGACTATAGCAATCAGCCCCAGCATTTT. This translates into CASSISRDYSNQPQHF. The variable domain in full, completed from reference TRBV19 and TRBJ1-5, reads DGGITQSPKYLFRKEGQNVTLSCEQNLNHDAMYWYRQDPGQGLRLIYYSQIVNDFQKGDIAEGYSVSREKKESFPLTVTSAQKNPTAFYLCASSISRDYSNQPQHFGDGTRLSIL.

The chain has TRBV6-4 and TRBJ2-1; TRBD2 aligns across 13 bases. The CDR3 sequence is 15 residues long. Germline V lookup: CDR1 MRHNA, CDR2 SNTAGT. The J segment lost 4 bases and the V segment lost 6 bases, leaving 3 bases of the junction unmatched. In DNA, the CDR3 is TGTGCCAGCAGCAGGACTAGCGGGGGATACAATGAGCAGTTCTTC. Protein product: CASSRTSGGYNEQFF.